One and the same sample provided the 8 T cell receptor beta chains below, sequenced in a study of shared clonotypes between healthy human individuals. The assay was immunoSEQ multiplex PCR, and TCRdb's table has in-frame clones only and misses some. The sample shows about 1 million clones, around 74% of them seen only once. The sample taken for sequencing was memory CD4+ T cells sorted from blood. Subset meaning: CD45RA-negative fraction. Receptors were obtained from a man between 18 and 35 years old in good health.

The V call is TRBV11-3, the J call TRBJ1-1; D not certain. Germline V gene data show CDR1 as SGHNT and CDR2 as YENEEA. Trimming removed 3 bases at V and 0 bases at J, with 5 bases between. This CDR3 has 13 amino acids. CDR3 nucleotide sequence: TGTGCCAGCAGCTTGAGGGTGAACACTGAAGCTTTCTTT. Amino acid sequence: CASSLRVNTEAFF. Complete variable domain (other parts from reference TRBV11-3 and TRBJ1-1): EAGVVQSPRYKIIEKKQPVAFWCNPISGHNTLYWYLQNLGQGPELLIRYENEEAVDDSQLPKDRFSAERLKGVDSTLKIQPAELGDSAVYLCASSLRVNTEAFFGQGTRLTVV.

Note on this clone: A much larger clone differs from this one at a single base, so this may be a read error. This chain joins TRBV27 and TRBJ2-3, with TRBD2 identical over 9 bases. The CDR3 covers 15 residues. From germline, CDR1 is MNHEY and CDR2 SMNVEV (reference sequence). Losses at the gene ends were 2 bases for V and 4 bases for J; bases not matched to a gene: 4. The DNA for the CDR3 is TGTGCCAGCAGTTTAGGAGCGGGGGGCGCAGATACGCAGTATTTT. This encodes CASSLGAGGADTQYF.

CDR3 DNA sequence: TGTGCCAGCAGCTTAGGGGGGGTACAGGGAAAAAATTCACCCCTCCACTTT. It translates to CASSLGGVQGKNSPLHF. The chain couples TRBV7-2 to TRBJ1-6; TRBD1 is a possible D gene (6 bases). The CDR3 has 17 amino acids. Germline loops: CDR1 SGHTA, CDR2 FQGNSA. Trimming left V 1 base short and J 7 bases short, with 17 bases between.

Turning to this clone: In the same sample, other DNA sequences code for this CDR3. The CDR3 protein is CASSADRGLSTEAFF. CDR3 DNA sequence: TGTGCCAGCAGTGCCGACAGGGGGCTTAGCACTGAAGCTTTCTTT. V gene TRBV2 combines with J gene TRBJ1-1; 10 bases align to TRBD1. There are 15 residues in the CDR3. J lost 4 bases, V lost 4 bases, and 6 bases had no gene match. Germline lookup yields CDR1 SNHLY and CDR2 FYNNEI.

V and J are TRBV6-4 and TRBJ2-2; 7 bases match TRBD1. J gave up 7 bases and V 5 bases, and 7 bases lay outside the gene matches. The CDR3 loop spans 14 amino acids. Germline values: CDR1 MRHNA, CDR2 SNTAGT. CDR3 in DNA: TGTGCCAGCAGTCCCGACAGGGAAGGCGGGGAGCTGTTTTTT. Its protein is CASSPDREGGELFF.

The rearrangement joins TRBV7-6 to TRBJ2-1, with TRBD2 matching 10 bases. The CDR3 sequence is 16 residues long. V dropped 1 base and J dropped 7; count of bases not matched to a gene: 7. From germline, CDR1 is SGHVS and CDR2 FNYEAQ. For the CDR3, the DNA is TGTGCCAGCAGCTTAGGAGCGGGAGGGGCTGGGAATGAGCAGTTCTTC. Its translation: CASSLGAGGAGNEQFF.

For this clone: One end of the junction is discordant with germline, which a read error may explain. V usage is TRBV20-1 and J usage is TRBJ1-2; D gene unclear. In germline, CDR1 is DFQATT, CDR2 SNEGSKA (reference sequence). The CDR3 is 9 amino acids. The CDR3 loop is CSASQLFLF. The CDR3 DNA reads TGCAGTGCTAGTCAGCTCTTTCTCTTC.

The gene calls are TRBV11-2 and TRBJ2-6, with D perhaps given as TRBD1 or TRBD2 (5 bases each). The V gene's germline CDR1 is SGHAT and CDR2 FQNNGV. This CDR3 has 17 amino acids. Trimming left V 7 bases short and J 3 bases short, with 19 bases between. CDR3 residues: CASTGVGERYGANVLTF. DNA of the CDR3: TGTGCCAGCACCGGAGTGGGGGAGAGGTATGGGGCCAACGTCCTGACTTTC.